Presented here are 24 T cell receptor beta chains from one specimen sequenced in a study of shared clonotypes between healthy human individuals. The table came from immunoSEQ multiplex PCR; TCRdb's copy has only in-frame clones and leaves some out. The sample lists about 600,000 clones, roughly 95% occurring once. Naive-designated CD8 cells lacked CD45RO, were positively enriched for CCR7, and omitted terminally differentiated effector memory CD45RA+ cells. The sample taken for sequencing was naive CD8+ T cells sorted from blood. The receptors here all came from a woman aged 30 to 39 in good health.

This rearrangement joins TRBV27 to TRBJ2-5; possible D gene TRBD1, 6 bases. The CDR3 loop spans 13 amino acids. V lost 6 bases and J 7 bases, leaving 15 bases between the germline ends. Germline CDR1 is MNHEY and CDR2 is SMNVEV (reference sequence). In nucleotides, the CDR3 is TGTGCCAGCAGCCAAACAGGGTTTGGGACCCAGTACTTC. It yields the protein CASSQTGFGTQYF.

V is TRBV13 and J is TRBJ2-5; D is unresolved. The DNA end lines up better with TRBJ2-7; the J call may be wrong. The CDR3 runs to 13 residues. The germline V gene has CDR1 PRHDT and CDR2 FYEKMQ (reference sequence). The CDR3 DNA reads as TGTGCCAGCAGCTTAGGCAGGACGTACGAGCAGTACTTC. Protein sequence: CASSLGRTYEQYF.

This chain joins TRBV13 and TRBJ2-5, with D uncertain. This CDR3 region has 15 residues. The germline V gene encodes CDR1 PRHDT and CDR2 FYEKMQ (reference sequence). V gave up 0 bases and J gave up 2 bases, with 10 bases separating them. Here the CDR3 DNA reads TGTGCCAGCAGCTTAGGCCGGGCGATACAAGAGACCCAGTACTTC. Protein product: CASSLGRAIQETQYF.

The chain recombines TRBV5-1 with TRBJ1-2, with 8 bases that match TRBD1. Trimming at V came to 2 bases and at J to 6 bases, leaving 9 bases not matched to a gene. The CDR3 totals 15 residues. CDR1 SGHRS and CDR2 YFSETQ come from the germline V gene. The CDR3 loop reads CASSFTPSGGDGYTF. The CDR3 nucleotides are TGCGCCAGCAGCTTTACCCCCTCAGGGGGCGATGGCTACACCTTC.

The chain carries TRBV7-6 and TRBJ2-7; D ambiguous. The CDR3 consists of 14 residues. The germline gives CDR1 SGHVS, CDR2 FNYEAQ. Trimming pared 5 bases from V and 2 bases from J, leaving 13 bases between. CDR3 sequence (DNA): TGTGCCAGCAGCCCCGGCAAATCCCCCTACGAGCAGTACTTC. It yields the protein CASSPGKSPYEQYF.

The rearrangement links TRBV29-1 to TRBJ2-7; unclear D gene. Germline lookup yields CDR1 SQVTM and CDR2 ANQGSEA. The V gene lost 5 bases and the J gene lost 3 bases, with 11 bases spanning the gap. The length of the CDR3 is 12 residues. CDR3 in DNA: TGCAGCGTTTCTGAGACCAACTACGAGCAGTACTTC. Protein product: CSVSETNYEQYF.

This chain joins TRBV27 and TRBJ1-5; D not resolved. From germline, CDR1 is MNHEY and CDR2 SMNVEV (reference sequence). V lost 6 bases to trimming and J lost 0 bases, with 9 bases between them. This CDR3 comprises 14 residues. CDR3 nucleotide sequence: TGTGCCAGCAGGCCGATGAATAGCAATCAGCCCCAGCATTTT. It yields the protein CASRPMNSNQPQHF.

This rearrangement joins TRBV28 to TRBJ2-1; perhaps TRBD1 as D (6 bases). This CDR3 contains 14 residues. CDR1 and CDR2 from the germline V gene are MDHEN and SYDVKM. The V gene lost 8 bases and the J gene lost 2 bases, with 13 bases spanning the gap. For the CDR3, the DNA is TGTGCCAGCCATGGGGGCTTCGCCTACAATGAGCAGTTCTTC. Protein sequence: CASHGGFAYNEQFF.

With regard to this clone: The sample has other DNA sequences that encode this CDR3 too. The rearrangement uses TRBV27 and TRBJ1-5; D ambiguous. This CDR3 is 13 amino acids long. Trimming left V 3 bases short and J 4 bases short, with 7 bases between. Germline V gene sequence: CDR1 MNHEY, CDR2 SMNVEV (reference sequence). The CDR3, as DNA: TGTGCCAGCAGTTTGACACCGAATCAGCCCCAGCATTTT. This gives the protein CASSLTPNQPQHF.

CDR3 DNA: TGTGCCAGCACCCCGACAGTTAACAATGAGCAGTTCTTC. Translated, it gives CASTPTVNNEQFF. J is TRBJ2-1 and V is TRBV28; the D gene is possibly TRBD1 (5 bases). Germline V gene data show CDR1 as MDHEN and CDR2 as SYDVKM. Trimming cost V 7 bases and J 5 bases, with 12 bases left between them. The CDR3 extends over 13 amino acids. Combining the CDR3 with reference TRBV28 and TRBJ2-1 gives the whole variable domain DVKVTQSSRYLVKRTGEKVFLECVQDMDHENMFWYRQDPGLGLRLIYFSYDVKMKEKGDIPEGYSVSREKKERFSLILESASTNQTSMYLCASTPTVNNEQFFGPGTRLTVL.

DNA of the CDR3: TGTGCCACCAGCAGAGATTGGGCAGGTCCCGATCAGCCCCAGCATTTT. Its translation is CATSRDWAGPDQPQHF. This rearrangement joins TRBV15 to TRBJ1-5; D not resolved. Germline lookup yields CDR1 LNHNV and CDR2 YYDKDF (reference sequence). The V end lost 0 bases, the J end lost 5 bases, and 14 bases lay between the germline ends. This CDR3 is 16 amino acids long.

As to this clone: The same CDR3 is also encoded by other DNA sequences in this sample. The V call is TRBV5-8, the J call TRBJ2-2, with no clear D. The CDR3 is 12 residues long. Trimming took 1 base from V and 2 from J, leaving 0 bases between them. The germline CDR1 and CDR2 sequences are SGHTS and YDEGEE. CDR3 DNA: TGTGCCAGCAGCTTGAACACCGGGGAGCTGTTTTTT. Amino acids: CASSLNTGELFF.

V is TRBV7-6 and J is TRBJ2-7; the D gene is possibly TRBD2 (6 bases). Germline assignment: CDR1 SGHVS and CDR2 FNYEAQ. The CDR3 totals 18 residues. V lost 7 bases and J lost 3, with 28 bases in between. As DNA, the CDR3 is TGTGCCAGCACCCCGGGACTTTACCCCTCCCAAGCGGACTACGAGCAGTACTTC. It codes for CASTPGLYPSQADYEQYF. Together with reference TRBV7-6 and TRBJ2-7, the CDR3 gives the full variable domain: GAGVSQSPRYKVTKRGQDVALRCDPISGHVSLYWYRQALGQGPEFLTYFNYEAQQDKSGLPNDRFSAERPEGSISTLTIQRTEQRDSAMYRCASTPGLYPSQADYEQYFGPGTRLTVT.

This clone has just one count. The chain joins TRBV27 to TRBJ2-1; 9 bases are a match to TRBD1. The trim removed 2 bases at V and 4 bases at J, leaving 9 bases unmatched. The CDR3 runs 17 residues. CDR1 and CDR2 from the germline V gene are MNHEY and SMNVEV (reference sequence). The CDR3: CASSLPNTGGFYNEQFF. As DNA, the CDR3 is TGTGCCAGCAGTTTACCGAATACAGGGGGCTTTTACAATGAGCAGTTCTTC.

V gene TRBV6-6 combines with J gene TRBJ1-5; 8 bases are a match to TRBD1. V shed 4 bases and J 0 bases; nucleotides not matched to a gene: 2. This CDR3 region has 15 residues. The germline CDR1 and CDR2 sequences are MNHNY and SVGAGI (reference sequence). The CDR3: CASSSGQDSNQPQHF. The CDR3 region has the DNA TGTGCCAGCAGTTCGGGACAGGATAGCAATCAGCCCCAGCATTTT.

A note on this clone: The sample contains more than one DNA sequence encoding this CDR3. The chain combines TRBV9 with TRBJ2-7; TRBD1 aligns across 9 bases. Germline V gene data show CDR1 as SGDLS and CDR2 as YYNGEE. This CDR3 has 14 amino acids. V was clipped by 3 bases and J by 4 bases; unmatched bases: 5. Here the CDR3 reads CASSAGTGTYEQYF. In DNA, the CDR3 is TGTGCCAGCAGCGCAGGGACAGGGACATACGAGCAGTACTTC.

Here the CDR3 reads CASSLLAGGRNEQFF. In DNA form, the CDR3 reads TGTGCCAGCAGCTTACTAGCGGGAGGGCGCAATGAGCAGTTCTTC. The V call is TRBV7-3, the J call TRBJ2-1, with 12 bases fitting TRBD2. The ends lost 2 bases at V and 6 bases at J; junction bases unmatched: 2. The CDR3 length is 15 residues. Looked up from germline, CDR1 is SGHTA and CDR2 is FQGTGA.

The J gene is TRBJ2-1, the V gene TRBV5-6; D is ambiguous. CDR1 is SGHDT and CDR2 is YYEEEE in the germline V gene. V was shortened by 0 bases and J by 7 bases, with 8 bases between the two germline ends. This CDR3 has 13 amino acids. In nucleotides, the CDR3 is TGTGCCAGCAGCTTGGGACCCTCGAATGAGCAGTTCTTC. As protein: CASSLGPSNEQFF.

The rearrangement links TRBV5-4 to TRBJ2-2; 12 bases align to TRBD2. V lost 4 bases, J lost 4 bases, and 5 bases stayed unmatched. Germline V gene lookup returns CDR1 SGHNT and CDR2 YYREEE (reference sequence). The CDR3 runs 16 residues. CDR3 in amino acids: CASSRLAGVSTGELFF. The CDR3 DNA follows: TGTGCCAGCAGCAGACTAGCGGGAGTTAGCACCGGGGAGCTGTTTTTT. The whole variable domain, remainder taken from reference TRBV5-4 and TRBJ2-2, is ETGVTQSPTHLIKTRGQQVTLRCSSQSGHNTVSWYQQALGQGPQFIFQYYREEENGRGNFPPRFSGLQFPNYSSELNVNALELDDSALYLCASSRLAGVSTGELFFGEGSRLTVL.

J is TRBJ2-1 and V is TRBV6-4, with TRBD2 matching 7 bases. Losses at the gene ends were 0 bases for V and 9 bases for J; bases not matched to a gene: 8. Germline values: CDR1 MRHNA, CDR2 SNTAGT. This CDR3 is built from 15 residues. The CDR3 region has the DNA TGTGCCAGCAGTGACTCGACGGGAGGCCCGGCTGAGCAGTTCTTC. Translated: CASSDSTGGPAEQFF.

The sample holds a few counts of this clone. The chain has TRBV30 and TRBJ2-7, with D possibly called TRBD1 or TRBD2 (5 bases each). V lost 3 bases and J 0 bases, leaving 12 bases between the germline ends. The CDR3 contains 14 residues. Germline lookup yields CDR1 GTSNPN and CDR2 SVGIG (reference sequence). For the CDR3, the DNA is TGTGCCTGGAGGGTTACAGGAGGCTCCTACGAGCAGTACTTC. Translated, it gives CAWRVTGGSYEQYF.

The V gene is TRBV15, the J gene TRBJ2-3; maybe TRBD2 (5 bases). The CDR3 totals 15 residues. Germline CDR1 reads LNHNV; CDR2 reads YYDKDF (reference sequence). Trimming left V 0 bases short and J 6 bases short, with 13 bases between. The CDR3 DNA reads TGTGCCACCAGCAGAGAAGGCGGGCTGGTGGATACGCAGTATTTT. Amino acids: CATSREGGLVDTQYF.

J is TRBJ2-7 and V is TRBV6-5, with D tentatively TRBD1 (6 bases). This CDR3 is 16 amino acids long. Germline V lookup: CDR1 MNHEY, CDR2 SVGAGI. Trimming removed 0 bases from V and 2 bases from J, with 14 bases in between. CDR3 residues: CASSYSTGERPYEQYF. In DNA form, the CDR3 reads TGTGCCAGCAGTTACTCGACAGGCGAGAGACCCTACGAGCAGTACTTC.

This rearrangement joins TRBV4-1 to TRBJ1-1; 8 bases agree with TRBD1. The CDR3 loop spans 15 amino acids. Germline assignment: CDR1 MGHRA and CDR2 YSYEKL. With V trimmed by 2 bases and J by 7 bases, 9 bases remained unmatched. The CDR3 region has the DNA TGCGCCAGCAGCCAATCCAGGACAGGGAGCTTTGAAGCTTTCTTT. Protein sequence: CASSQSRTGSFEAFF.